The T cell receptor (beta chain) under discussion was sequenced for a study of T-cell memory formation after mild COVID-19. For the study at large: TCR clusters were largely donor specific. Study results and limitations: CD8+ contracting clones occupied EMRA, while CD4+ ones occupied mainly CM and EM. Whether day 37 second-wave clones are SARS-CoV-2-specific was not confirmed.

TCRdb fed the 5' RACE reads into MiXCR, producing one record per CDR3 protein. The sample carries around 450,000 distinct CDR3 sequences, approximately 24% recorded once. To note about this clonotype: The antigen is not known.

Germline values: CDR1 SEHNR, CDR2 FQNEAQ (reference sequence). This CDR3 is 14 amino acids long. The V and J ends lost 3 bases and 3 bases respectively, with 9 bases between them. The specimen sequenced was PBMCs or a T cell subset sorted from them (not recorded which). The V call is TRBV7-9, the J call TRBJ2-1; the D gene is possibly TRBD1 (6 bases). This TCR derives from an adult woman who had mild COVID-19 (a few samples of this study predate the infection). Cell type and time point are not known. The CDR3 region is CASSFRGYYNEQFF. In DNA form, the CDR3 reads TGTGCCAGCAGCTTCAGGGGTTACTACAATGAGCAGTTCTTC.